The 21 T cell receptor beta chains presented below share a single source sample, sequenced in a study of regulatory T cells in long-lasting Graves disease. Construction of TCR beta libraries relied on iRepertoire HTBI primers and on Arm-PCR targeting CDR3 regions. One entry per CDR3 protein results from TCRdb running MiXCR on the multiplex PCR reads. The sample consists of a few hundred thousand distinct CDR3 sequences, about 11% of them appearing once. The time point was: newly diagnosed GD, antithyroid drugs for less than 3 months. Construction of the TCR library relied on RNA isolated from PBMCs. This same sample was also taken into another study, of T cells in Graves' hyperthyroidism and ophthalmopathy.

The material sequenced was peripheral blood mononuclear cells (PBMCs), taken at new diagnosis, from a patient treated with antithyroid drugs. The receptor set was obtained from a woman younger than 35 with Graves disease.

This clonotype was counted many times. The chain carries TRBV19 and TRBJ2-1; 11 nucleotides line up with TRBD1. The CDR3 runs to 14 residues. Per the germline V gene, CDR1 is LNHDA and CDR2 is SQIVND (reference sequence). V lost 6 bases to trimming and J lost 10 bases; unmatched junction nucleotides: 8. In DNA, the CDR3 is TGTGCCAGTAGCGCCGGGACAGGGGGTTGGGAGCAGTTCTTC. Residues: CASSAGTGGWEQFF.

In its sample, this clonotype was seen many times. Written as DNA, the CDR3 is TGCAGTGCTAGATCAACAGGGGGCCCGGGGAGCTCCTATAATTCACCCCTCCACTTT. Translation gives CSARSTGGPGSSYNSPLHF. The V gene is TRBV20-1, the J gene TRBJ1-6, with 9 bases that match TRBD1. Germline lookup yields CDR1 DFQATT and CDR2 SNEGSKA (reference sequence). The CDR3 has 19 residues. V gave up 2 bases and J gave up 0 bases; unmatched junction bases: 11.

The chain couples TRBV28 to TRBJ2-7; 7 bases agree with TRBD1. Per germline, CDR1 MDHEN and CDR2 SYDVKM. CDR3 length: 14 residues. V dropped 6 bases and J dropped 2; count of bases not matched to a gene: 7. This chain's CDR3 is CASRRRQGPYEQYV. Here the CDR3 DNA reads TGTGCCAGCAGACGAAGACAGGGACCCTACGAGCAGTACGTC.

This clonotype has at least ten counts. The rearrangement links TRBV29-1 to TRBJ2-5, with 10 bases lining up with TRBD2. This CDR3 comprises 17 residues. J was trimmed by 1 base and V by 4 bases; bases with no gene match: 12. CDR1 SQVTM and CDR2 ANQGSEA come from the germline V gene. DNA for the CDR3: TGCAGCGTTGGAGGGGGCTGGACTAGCGGTTCCCAAGAGACCCAGTACTTC. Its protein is CSVGGGWTSGSQETQYF.

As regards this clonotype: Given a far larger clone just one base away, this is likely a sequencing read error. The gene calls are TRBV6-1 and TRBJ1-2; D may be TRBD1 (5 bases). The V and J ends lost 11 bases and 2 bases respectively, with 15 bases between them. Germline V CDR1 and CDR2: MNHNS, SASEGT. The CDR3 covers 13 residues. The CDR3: CAGIGRENYGYTF. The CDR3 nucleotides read TGTGCCGGCATCGGCAGGGAGAACTATGGCTACACCTTC.

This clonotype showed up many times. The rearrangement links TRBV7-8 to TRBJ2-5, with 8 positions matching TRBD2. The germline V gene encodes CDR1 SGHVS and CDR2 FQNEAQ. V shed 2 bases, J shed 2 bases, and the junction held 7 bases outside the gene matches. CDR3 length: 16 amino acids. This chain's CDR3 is CASSLWRLAGQETQYF. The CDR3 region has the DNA TGTGCCAGCAGCTTATGGAGGTTAGCGGGACAAGAGACCCAGTACTTC. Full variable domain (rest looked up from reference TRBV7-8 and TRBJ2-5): GAGVSQSPRYKVAKRGQDVALRCDPISGHVSLFWYQQALGQGPEFLTYFQNEAQLDKSGLPSDRFFAERPEGSVSTLKIQRTQQEDSAVYLCASSLWRLAGQETQYFGPGTRLLVL.

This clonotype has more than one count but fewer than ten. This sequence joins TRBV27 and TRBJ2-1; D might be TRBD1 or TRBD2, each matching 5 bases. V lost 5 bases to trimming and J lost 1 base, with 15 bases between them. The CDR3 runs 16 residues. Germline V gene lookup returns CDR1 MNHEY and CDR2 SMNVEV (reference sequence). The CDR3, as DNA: TGTGCCAGCAGTGGACGCTGGGGACGGTCCTACAATGAGCAGTTCTTC. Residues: CASSGRWGRSYNEQFF.

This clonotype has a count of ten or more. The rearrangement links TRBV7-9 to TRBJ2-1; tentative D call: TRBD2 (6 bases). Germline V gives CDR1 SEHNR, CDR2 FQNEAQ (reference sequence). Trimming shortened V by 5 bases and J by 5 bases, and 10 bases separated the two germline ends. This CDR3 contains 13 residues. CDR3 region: CASSRGAHNEQFF. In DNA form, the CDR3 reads TGTGCCAGCAGCCGCGGGGCCCACAATGAGCAGTTCTTC.

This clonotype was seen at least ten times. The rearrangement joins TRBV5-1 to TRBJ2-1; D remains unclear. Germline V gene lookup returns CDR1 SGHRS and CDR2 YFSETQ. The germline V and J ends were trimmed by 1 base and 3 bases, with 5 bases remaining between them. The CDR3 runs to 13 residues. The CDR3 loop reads CASSLNNYNEQFF. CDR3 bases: TGCGCCAGCAGCTTGAACAACTACAATGAGCAGTTCTTC.

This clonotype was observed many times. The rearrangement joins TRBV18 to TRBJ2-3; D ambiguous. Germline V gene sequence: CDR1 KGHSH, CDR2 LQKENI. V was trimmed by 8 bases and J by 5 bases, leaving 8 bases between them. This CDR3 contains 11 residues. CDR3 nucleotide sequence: TGTGCCAGCAGCCCTGGAGATACGCAGTATTTT. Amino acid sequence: CASSPGDTQYF.

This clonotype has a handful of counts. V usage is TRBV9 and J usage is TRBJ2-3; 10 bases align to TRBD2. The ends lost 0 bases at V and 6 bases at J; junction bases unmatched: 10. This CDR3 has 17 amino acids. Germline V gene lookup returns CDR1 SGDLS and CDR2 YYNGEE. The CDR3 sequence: CASSVEDSGRYLDTQYF. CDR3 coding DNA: TGTGCCAGCAGCGTAGAGGATAGCGGGAGGTATTTGGATACGCAGTATTTT.

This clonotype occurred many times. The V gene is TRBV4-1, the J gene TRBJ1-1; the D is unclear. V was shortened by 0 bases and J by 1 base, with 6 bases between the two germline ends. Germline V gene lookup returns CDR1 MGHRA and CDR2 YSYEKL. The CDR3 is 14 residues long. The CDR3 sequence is CASSQDPGNTEAFF. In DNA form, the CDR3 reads TGCGCCAGCAGCCAAGATCCGGGGAACACTGAAGCTTTCTTT.

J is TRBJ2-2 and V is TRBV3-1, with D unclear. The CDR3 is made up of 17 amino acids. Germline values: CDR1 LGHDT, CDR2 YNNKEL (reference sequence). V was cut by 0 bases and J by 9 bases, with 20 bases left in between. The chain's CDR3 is CASSQDFGHRSARELFF. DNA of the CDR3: TGTGCCAGCAGCCAAGACTTTGGGCACAGATCGGCCAGGGAGCTGTTTTTT.

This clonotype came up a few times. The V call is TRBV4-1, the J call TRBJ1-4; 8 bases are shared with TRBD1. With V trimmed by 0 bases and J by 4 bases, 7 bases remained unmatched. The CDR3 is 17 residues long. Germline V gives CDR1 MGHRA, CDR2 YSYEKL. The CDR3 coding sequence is TGCGCCAGCAGCCAAGATCCCCCGACAGGGGATAATGAAAAACTGTTTTTT. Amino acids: CASSQDPPTGDNEKLFF.

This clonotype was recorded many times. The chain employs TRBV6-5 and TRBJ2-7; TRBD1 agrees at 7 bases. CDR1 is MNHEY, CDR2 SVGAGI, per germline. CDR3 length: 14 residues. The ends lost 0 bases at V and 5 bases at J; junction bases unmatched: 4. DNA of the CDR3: TGTGCCAGCAGTTACTCCGACAGGGAAGACGAGCAGTACTTC. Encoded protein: CASSYSDREDEQYF.

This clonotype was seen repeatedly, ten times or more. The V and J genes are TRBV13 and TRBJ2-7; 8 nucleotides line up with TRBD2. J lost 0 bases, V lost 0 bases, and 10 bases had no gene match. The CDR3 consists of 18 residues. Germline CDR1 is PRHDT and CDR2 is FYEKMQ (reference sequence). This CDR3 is CASSLGPGGGRSSYEQYF. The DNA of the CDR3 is TGTGCCAGCAGCTTAGGCCCCGGGGGCGGGAGGTCCTCCTACGAGCAGTACTTC.

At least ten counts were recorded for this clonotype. In DNA, the CDR3 is TGTGCTAGTGGTTTGGGCCAGGGGCAAGCTTTCTTT. Encoded protein: CASGLGQGQAFF. The chain carries TRBV12-5 and TRBJ1-1, with TRBD1 as a possible D gene (6 bases). CDR1 LGHNT and CDR2 FRNRAP come from the germline V gene. Trimming took off 1 base at V and 9 bases at J, with 9 bases between the two ends. This CDR3 is 12 amino acids long.

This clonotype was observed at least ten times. The DNA of the CDR3 is TGCGCCAGCAGCGCCGGGACAGCGAGCTCCTATAATTCACCCCTCCACTTT. It is translated as CASSAGTASSYNSPLHF. The V call is TRBV5-1, the J call TRBJ1-6; 7 nucleotides align to TRBD1. After removal of 4 bases from V and 0 bases from J, the junction contained 7 bases not matched to a gene. Germline CDR1 and CDR2: SGHRS and YFSETQ. The CDR3 has 17 residues. Variable domain in full (rest from reference TRBV5-1 and TRBJ1-6): KAGVTQTPRYLIKTRGQQVTLSCSPISGHRSVSWYQQTPGQGLQFLFEYFSETQRNKGNFPGRFSGRQFSNSRSEMNVSTLELGDSALYLCASSAGTASSYNSPLHFGNGTRLTVT.

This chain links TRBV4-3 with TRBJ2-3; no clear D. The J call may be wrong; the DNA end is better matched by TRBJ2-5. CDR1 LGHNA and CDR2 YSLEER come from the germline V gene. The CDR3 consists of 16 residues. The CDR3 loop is CASSQDRSLMGETQYF. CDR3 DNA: TGCGCCAGCAGCCAAGATCGAAGCCTTATGGGAGAGACCCAGTACTTC.

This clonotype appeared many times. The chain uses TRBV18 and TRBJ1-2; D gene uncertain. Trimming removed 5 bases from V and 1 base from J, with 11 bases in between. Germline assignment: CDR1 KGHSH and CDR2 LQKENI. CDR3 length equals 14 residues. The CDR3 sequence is CASSTTDNNYGYTF. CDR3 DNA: TGTGCCAGCTCAACGACGGATAATAACTATGGCTACACCTTC.

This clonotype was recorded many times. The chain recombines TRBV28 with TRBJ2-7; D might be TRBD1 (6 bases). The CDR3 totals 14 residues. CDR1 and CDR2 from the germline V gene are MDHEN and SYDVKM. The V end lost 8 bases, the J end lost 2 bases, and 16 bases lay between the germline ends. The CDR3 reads CASSSYRVPYEQYV. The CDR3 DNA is TGTGCCAGCTCGTCCTACAGGGTCCCCTACGAGCAGTACGTC.